Shown below are 28 T cell receptor beta chains from a single sample sequenced in a study of technical replicates of blood from several donors. Using immunoSEQ multiplex PCR, the repertoire was profiled, and TCRdb retains in-frame clones only, with some absent. In the table there are approximately 99,000 clones, approximately 96% of which are singletons. The specimen was T cells isolated from PBMCs. These receptors all come from a human donor in good health.

The chain links TRBV29-1 to TRBJ2-7, with D perhaps TRBD1 (5 bases). The CDR3 length is 13 residues. The germline gives CDR1 SQVTM, CDR2 ANQGSEA. Trimming pared 4 bases from V and 5 bases from J, leaving 15 bases between. CDR3 in amino acids: CSVGIIGADEQYF. The CDR3 nucleotides are TGCAGCGTTGGTATCATAGGGGCGGACGAGCAGTACTTC.

The chain links TRBV7-2 to TRBJ2-1, with D perhaps matching TRBD2 (6 bases). V was shortened by 2 bases and J by 6 bases, with 14 bases between the two germline ends. The CDR3 contains 15 residues. The germline V gene encodes CDR1 SGHTA and CDR2 FQGNSA. Written as DNA, the CDR3 is TGTGCCAGCAGCTTACGTCGGGGGAGGTCCAATGAGCAGTTCTTC. It specifies CASSLRRGRSNEQFF.

V gene TRBV19 combines with J gene TRBJ2-3, with 7 bases identical to TRBD2. J gave up 5 bases and V 3 bases, and 5 bases lay outside the gene matches. CDR1 and CDR2 from the germline V gene are LNHDA and SQIVND (reference sequence). The CDR3 totals 14 residues. Here the CDR3 reads CASSMSSGRDTQYF. CDR3 DNA: TGTGCCAGTAGTATGTCTAGCGGTAGAGATACGCAGTATTTT.

Turning to this clone: The junction shows a germline mismatch at one end, possibly a read error. This chain links TRBV30 with TRBJ1-2; 7 bases fit TRBD1. Per the germline V gene, CDR1 is GTSNPN and CDR2 is SVGIG (reference sequence). The CDR3 contains 11 residues. The chain's CDR3 is CAWSIKDRLIF. The CDR3 bases are TGTGCCTGGAGTATAAAGGACAGGCTGATCTTC. Full variable domain (remainder filled in from reference TRBV30 and TRBJ1-2): SQTIHQWPATLVQPVGSPLSLECTVEGTSNPNLYWYRQAAGRGLQLLFYSVGIGQISSEVPQNLSASRPQDRQFILSSKKLLLSDSGFYLCAWSIKDRLIFGSGTRLTVV.

In this sample, this clone turned up once. The CDR3 nucleotides are TGTGCCAGTACTAAGACAGGAGTGGGGAACACTGAAGCTTTCTTT. Its translation: CASTKTGVGNTEAFF. The chain carries TRBV19 and TRBJ1-1, with D maybe TRBD1 (6 bases). Germline V lookup: CDR1 LNHDA, CDR2 SQIVND (reference sequence). This CDR3 has 15 residues. Trimming shortened V by 7 bases and J by 1 base, and 16 bases separated the two germline ends.

The chain links TRBV19 to TRBJ1-5, with D perhaps TRBD1 (5 bases). Trimming cost V 6 bases and J 4 bases, with 13 bases left between them. This CDR3 contains 14 residues. Germline V gives CDR1 LNHDA, CDR2 SQIVND (reference sequence). The CDR3 region is CASSPGGRNQPQHF. The CDR3 coding sequence is TGTGCCAGTAGCCCGGGGGGTCGTAATCAGCCCCAGCATTTT.

The chain carries TRBV7-2 and TRBJ2-1; 10 positions agree with TRBD2. Germline assignment: CDR1 SGHTA and CDR2 FQGNSA. There are 18 residues in the CDR3. The V gene end was trimmed by 3 bases and the J gene end by 4 bases; junction bases not matched to a gene: 12. The CDR3 spells CASSFLAGELRAYNEQFF. The CDR3 coding sequence is TGTGCCAGCAGCTTCCTAGCGGGAGAGCTTCGAGCGTACAATGAGCAGTTCTTC. Combining the CDR3 with reference TRBV7-2 and TRBJ2-1 gives the whole variable domain GAGVSQSPSNKVTEKGKDVELRCDPISGHTALYWYRQSLGQGLEFLIYFQGNSAPDKSGLPSDRFSAERTGGSVSTLTIQRTQQEDSAVYLCASSFLAGELRAYNEQFFGPGTRLTVL.

The chain has TRBV5-6 and TRBJ2-1; TRBD1 matches 7 bases. CDR3 length: 15 residues. J gave up 9 bases and V 3 bases, and 12 bases lay outside the gene matches. CDR1 and CDR2 from the germline V gene are SGHDT and YYEEEE. The DNA of the CDR3 is TGTGCCAGCAGCTCCCCCGTAACAGGGGATCCTGAGCAGTTCTTC. Translation gives CASSSPVTGDPEQFF.

In this sample, this clone turned up once. The chain carries TRBV18 and TRBJ2-7, with 9 bases fitting TRBD1. CDR3 length: 17 residues. J was trimmed by 3 bases and V by 5 bases; bases with no gene match: 14. The germline V gene encodes CDR1 KGHSH and CDR2 LQKENI. CDR3 DNA sequence: TGTGCCAGCTCATCACAATATGGACAGGGGAAGGGCTACGAGCAGTACTTC. It specifies CASSSQYGQGKGYEQYF.

The chain combines TRBV6-6 with TRBJ2-7, with D maybe TRBD1 (7 bases). The V and J ends lost 6 bases and 5 bases respectively, with 17 bases between them. The germline CDR1 and CDR2 sequences are MNHNY and SVGAGI (reference sequence). This CDR3 is built from 14 residues. CDR3 loop: CASSPRGDLNEQYF. In DNA form, the CDR3 reads TGTGCCAGCAGCCCCAGGGGGGATCTCAACGAGCAGTACTTC.

DNA of the CDR3: TGTGCCAGCAGCTTAGGACTAGCGGGAGCGTCCGAGCAGTACTTC. This translates into CASSLGLAGASEQYF. This rearrangement joins TRBV11-3 to TRBJ2-7, with 12 bases aligning to TRBD2. The CDR3 has 15 amino acids. The V and J ends lost 1 base and 6 bases, in that order; junction bases with no gene match: 4. Germline CDR1 and CDR2: SGHNT and YENEEA.

The J gene is TRBJ2-3, the V gene TRBV7-9, with 7 bases that match TRBD2. Germline V gene sequence: CDR1 SEHNR, CDR2 FQNEAQ (reference sequence). The CDR3 is 16 residues long. V shed 1 base, J shed 6 bases, and the junction held 10 bases outside the gene matches. This CDR3 is CASSLVTIAGLDTQYF. In nucleotides, the CDR3 is TGTGCCAGCAGCTTAGTTACGATAGCGGGCTTGGATACGCAGTATTTT.

The rearrangement links TRBV9 to TRBJ2-1; D unresolved. Trimming removed 2 bases from V and 9 bases from J, with 12 bases in between. There are 13 residues in the CDR3. Looked up from germline, CDR1 is SGDLS and CDR2 is YYNGEE. Written as DNA, the CDR3 is TGTGCCAGCAGCGTTCTCTCAGGCGTTGAGCAGTTCTTC. Protein product: CASSVLSGVEQFF.

The rearrangement joins TRBV5-4 to TRBJ1-4, with D possibly matching TRBD1 (5 bases). Germline V lookup: CDR1 SGHNT, CDR2 YYREEE (reference sequence). With 5 bases removed from V and 4 bases from J, the gap between germline ends came to 21 bases. The length of the CDR3 is 17 residues. The DNA of the CDR3 is TGTGCCAGCAGTAGGGGCCCCAATCTGCAGAATAATGAAAAACTGTTTTTT. Amino acids: CASSRGPNLQNNEKLFF.

V and J are TRBV5-6 and TRBJ1-2; D might be TRBD1 (6 bases). Germline loops: CDR1 SGHDT, CDR2 YYEEEE. V lost 5 bases and J 8 bases, leaving 13 bases between the germline ends. The CDR3 contains 12 residues. CDR3 sequence reads: CASSQQGSGYTF. In DNA form, the CDR3 reads TGTGCCAGCAGTCAACAGGGCTCCGGCTACACCTTC.

Here the CDR3 reads CASSDRNNQPQHF. CDR3 in DNA: TGTGCCAGCAGCGACAGGAATAATCAGCCCCAGCATTTT. This sequence joins TRBV7-2 and TRBJ1-5; possible D gene TRBD1, 6 bases. Germline CDR1 SGHTA, CDR2 FQGNSA. V lost 5 bases and J 4 bases, leaving 9 bases between the germline ends. This CDR3 has 13 amino acids.

The J gene is TRBJ1-1, the V gene TRBV9; the D is unclear. Germline V lookup: CDR1 SGDLS, CDR2 YYNGEE. The CDR3 sequence is 15 residues long. V lost 3 bases and J lost 6, with 18 bases in between. Written as DNA, the CDR3 is TGTGCCAGCAGCGCCCTAAACGGTCTAAACCCTGAAGCTTTCTTT. As protein: CASSALNGLNPEAFF. Filled out from reference TRBV9 and TRBJ1-1, the complete variable domain reads DSGVTQTPKHLITATGQRVTLRCSPRSGDLSVYWYQQSLDQGLQFLIQYYNGEERAKGNILERFSAQQFPDLHSELNLSSLELGDSALYFCASSALNGLNPEAFFGQGTRLTVV.

The J gene is TRBJ2-1, the V gene TRBV7-9; 8 positions match TRBD1. CDR1 is SEHNR, CDR2 FQNEAQ, per germline (reference sequence). This CDR3 is built from 13 residues. J gave up 8 bases and V 5 bases, and 5 bases lay outside the gene matches. CDR3 nucleotide sequence: TGTGCCAGCAGCAAGGACAGGGCCGATGAGCAGTTCTTC. Protein product: CASSKDRADEQFF. Together with reference TRBV7-9 and TRBJ2-1, the CDR3 gives the full variable domain: DTGVSQNPRHKITKRGQNVTFRCDPISEHNRLYWYRQTLGQGPEFLTYFQNEAQLEKSRLLSDRFSAERPKGSFSTLEIQRTEQGDSAMYLCASSKDRADEQFFGPGTRLTVL.

This clone was counted once. V is TRBV7-2 and J is TRBJ2-1; tentatively, D is TRBD2 (5 bases). V was shortened by 2 bases and J by 4 bases, with 12 bases between the two germline ends. Germline V gene sequence: CDR1 SGHTA, CDR2 FQGNSA. The CDR3 has 15 residues. CDR3 sequence reads: CASSLSGVHYNEQFF. CDR3 in DNA: TGTGCCAGCAGCTTAAGCGGAGTCCATTACAATGAGCAGTTCTTC.

The rearrangement joins TRBV18 to TRBJ1-1, with 7 bases fitting TRBD1. The germline gives CDR1 KGHSH, CDR2 LQKENI. There are 15 residues in the CDR3. The trim removed 2 bases at V and 3 bases at J, leaving 6 bases unmatched. DNA of the CDR3: TGTGCCAGCTCACCAGGGAAGGGGGCGCACACTGAAGCTTTCTTT. Its protein is CASSPGKGAHTEAFF.

As DNA, the CDR3 is TGTGCCAGCAGCGTAGGGAGGGGTAGCTCCTACGAGCAGTACTTC. Its translation: CASSVGRGSSYEQYF. The genes are TRBV7-3 and TRBJ2-7; 7 bases fit TRBD2. Unmatched junction bases numbered 7, after V lost 5 bases and J lost 0 bases. The CDR3 is 15 amino acids. Germline lookup yields CDR1 SGHTA and CDR2 FQGTGA. Full variable domain (missing parts from reference TRBV7-3 and TRBJ2-7): GAGVSQTPSNKVTEKGKYVELRCDPISGHTALYWYRQSLGQGPEFLIYFQGTGAADDSGLPNDRFFAVRPEGSVSTLKIQRTERGDSAVYLCASSVGRGSSYEQYFGPGTRLTVT.

This clone showed up just once. This chain uses TRBV28 with TRBJ1-1; D gene ambiguous. The germline V gene encodes CDR1 MDHEN and CDR2 SYDVKM. Trimming shortened V by 1 base and J by 1 base, and 10 bases separated the two germline ends. The CDR3 length is 15 residues. CDR3 amino acids: CASSLSLLGNTEAFF. The CDR3, as DNA: TGTGCCAGCAGTTTATCCCTCCTCGGGAACACTGAAGCTTTCTTT. The full variable domain, completed using reference TRBV28 and TRBJ1-1, is DVKVTQSSRYLVKRTGEKVFLECVQDMDHENMFWYRQDPGLGLRLIYFSYDVKMKEKGDIPEGYSVSREKKERFSLILESASTNQTSMYLCASSLSLLGNTEAFFGQGTRLTVV.

The rearrangement links TRBV7-3 to TRBJ2-1, with 9 bases fitting TRBD2. The CDR3 loop spans 15 amino acids. Germline values: CDR1 SGHTA, CDR2 FQGTGA. Trimming cost V 0 bases and J 9 bases; bases outside gene matches: 6. DNA for the CDR3: TGTGCCAGCAGCTTAACGGGACTAGCTTTTGGTGAGCAGTTCTTC. Its translation: CASSLTGLAFGEQFF.

Here the CDR3 reads CASRGGTSGSDTQYF. CDR3 bases: TGTGCCAGCAGGGGAGGGACTAGCGGGAGCGATACGCAGTATTTT. The rearrangement joins TRBV6-1 to TRBJ2-3, with 14 bases identical to TRBD2. Trimming removed 6 bases from V and 6 bases from J; junction bases left unmatched: 5. The CDR3 length is 15 residues. Germline-derived CDR1 and CDR2 are MNHNS and SASEGT.

The chain couples TRBV19 to TRBJ2-1; D might be TRBD2 (6 bases). This CDR3 contains 14 residues. Germline V gene data show CDR1 as LNHDA and CDR2 as SQIVND (reference sequence). Between the trimmed V and J ends, which lost 9 bases and 6 bases, there was a span of 18 bases. CDR3 nucleotides: TGTGCCAGCATAATGGCGGGGTTCTTCAATGAGCAGTTCTTC. It specifies CASIMAGFFNEQFF.

The chain employs TRBV5-1 and TRBJ2-5; 9 positions match TRBD1. There are 14 residues in the CDR3. Germline assignment: CDR1 SGHRS and CDR2 YFSETQ. V lost 2 bases, J lost 4 bases, and 3 bases stayed unmatched. CDR3 region: CASSLKTGGETQYF. The CDR3 nucleotides are TGCGCCAGCAGCTTAAAGACAGGGGGAGAGACCCAGTACTTC.

The chain recombines TRBV6-4 with TRBJ2-5, with D tentatively TRBD1 (5 bases). The germline CDR1 and CDR2 sequences are MRHNA and SNTAGT. There are 13 residues in the CDR3. V lost 2 bases to trimming and J lost 4 bases, with 8 bases between them. The CDR3 sequence is CASSDVRVETQYF. In DNA form, the CDR3 reads TGTGCCAGCAGTGACGTCAGGGTAGAGACCCAGTACTTC.

This chain uses TRBV7-8 with TRBJ1-5; D is ambiguous. The CDR3 is 15 residues long. Trimming took off 5 bases at V and 3 bases at J, with 14 bases between the two ends. Germline loops: CDR1 SGHVS, CDR2 FQNEAQ. The CDR3 sequence is CASSPLTGDNQPQHF. CDR3 DNA: TGTGCCAGCAGCCCACTTACCGGGGACAATCAGCCCCAGCATTTT.